This T cell receptor beta chain was sequenced for a study of T cell responses to AZD1222 COVID-19 vaccine. Study conclusions and caveats: Across the whole spike, CD4 TCRs peaked at regions 160-218 and 743-854. Two AZD1222 administrations were followed by greater Spike-specific TCR breadth and depth. Donors skewed white British and female; clonal diversity was possibly underestimated. Repertoire sampling happened only post peak T cell response.

The CDR3 sequence is 13 residues long. Germline CDR1 SQVTM, CDR2 ANQGSEA. The V segment lost 4 bases and the J segment 2 bases; nucleotides outside the gene matches: 2. This clone showed up just once. The antigen remains unidentified. In the same sample, other DNA sequences code for this CDR3. TCRdb's copy holds only in-frame clones and misses some; the assay was immunoSEQ multiplex PCR. The sample lists 150,000 to 200,000 clones; approximately 92% were seen once. Material: peripheral blood, obtained on day 0 of AZD1222 vaccination. This chain joins TRBV29-1 and TRBJ1-5; the match to TRBD1 covers 7 bases. This TCR derives from an adult in good health. The CDR3 DNA is TGCAGCGTTGGACAGGGCGGCAATCAGCCCCAGCATTTT. This sequence encodes CSVGQGGNQPQHF.